This T cell receptor beta chain was observed in a study of T cell responses to AZD1222 COVID-19 vaccine. Study-level points and caveats: Unmutated variant regions are reportedly targeted by nearly half of spike-specific TCRs. A mostly white British donor set with more females was recruited, and clonal diversity was possibly underestimated. Spike-spanning, vaccine-associated CD4 TCRs were dominant at 160-218 and 743-854. Repertoires were sampled only after the peak T cell response.

This CDR3 has 13 amino acids. Germline CDR1 reads SGHNT; CDR2 reads YYREEE (reference sequence). V was clipped by 1 base and J by 0 bases, with 3 bases between them. About this clone itself: Its antigen is not known.

Clones were read by immunoSEQ multiplex PCR, and TCRdb kept only the in-frame ones, dropping some. The sample yields more than 140,000 clones, roughly 90% seen once. The receptor was isolated from an adult in good health. The rearrangement joins TRBV5-4 to TRBJ2-3; no clear D gene. The sample was peripheral blood, taken on day 0 of AZD1222 vaccination. The CDR3 bases are TGTGCCAGCAGCTTGCCTAGCACAGATACGCAGTATTTT. Its translation: CASSLPSTDTQYF. Looking up the rest from reference TRBV5-4 and TRBJ2-3 gives the full variable domain: ETGVTQSPTHLIKTRGQQVTLRCSSQSGHNTVSWYQQALGQGPQFIFQYYREEENGRGNFPPRFSGLQFPNYSSELNVNALELDDSALYLCASSLPSTDTQYFGPGTRLTVL.